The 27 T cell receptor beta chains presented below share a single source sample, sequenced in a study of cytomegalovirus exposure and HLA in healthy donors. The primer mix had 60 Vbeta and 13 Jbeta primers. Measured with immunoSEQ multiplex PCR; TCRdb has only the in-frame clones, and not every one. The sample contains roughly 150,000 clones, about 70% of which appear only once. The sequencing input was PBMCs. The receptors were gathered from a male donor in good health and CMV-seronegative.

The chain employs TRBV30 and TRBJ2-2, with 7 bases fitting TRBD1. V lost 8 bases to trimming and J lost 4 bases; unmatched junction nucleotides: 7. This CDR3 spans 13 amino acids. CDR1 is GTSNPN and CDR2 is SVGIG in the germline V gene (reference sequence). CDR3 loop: CASPGQSTGELFF. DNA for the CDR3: TGTGCCAGCCCGGGACAGAGCACCGGGGAGCTGTTTTTT.

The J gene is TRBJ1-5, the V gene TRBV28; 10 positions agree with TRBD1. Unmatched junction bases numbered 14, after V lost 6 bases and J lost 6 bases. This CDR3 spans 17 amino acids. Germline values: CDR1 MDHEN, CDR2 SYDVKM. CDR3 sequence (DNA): TGTGCCAGCAGCTGGATTCCGGGACAGGGGATCGGTCAGCCCCAGCATTTT. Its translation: CASSWIPGQGIGQPQHF.

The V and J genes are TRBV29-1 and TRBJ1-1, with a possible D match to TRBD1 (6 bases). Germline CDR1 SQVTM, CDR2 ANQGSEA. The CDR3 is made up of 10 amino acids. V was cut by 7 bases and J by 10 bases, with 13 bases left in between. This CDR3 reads CSAGEGGAFF. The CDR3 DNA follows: TGCAGCGCGGGGGAGGGGGGAGCTTTCTTT.

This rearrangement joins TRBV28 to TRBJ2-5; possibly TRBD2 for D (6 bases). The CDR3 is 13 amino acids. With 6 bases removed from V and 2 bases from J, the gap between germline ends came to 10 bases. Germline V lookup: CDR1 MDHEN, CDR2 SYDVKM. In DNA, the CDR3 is TGTGCCAGCAGCTCTCGGGAGCAAGAGACCCAGTACTTC. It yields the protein CASSSREQETQYF.

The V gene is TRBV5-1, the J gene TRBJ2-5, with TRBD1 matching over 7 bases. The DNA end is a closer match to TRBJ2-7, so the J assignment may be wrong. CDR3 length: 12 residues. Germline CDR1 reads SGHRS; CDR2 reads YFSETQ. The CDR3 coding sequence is TGCGCCAGCAGCGGTGACAGGGTCGAGCAGTACTTC. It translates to CASSGDRVEQYF.

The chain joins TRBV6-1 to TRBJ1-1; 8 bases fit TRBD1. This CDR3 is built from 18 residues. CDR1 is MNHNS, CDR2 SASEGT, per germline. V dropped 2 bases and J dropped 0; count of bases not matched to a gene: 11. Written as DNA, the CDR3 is TGTGCCAGCAGTGAATTGGATCGGACAGGGACTATGAACACTGAAGCTTTCTTT. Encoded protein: CASSELDRTGTMNTEAFF.

DNA of the CDR3: TGTGCCAGTAGTCCGTGGGCGGGACAGGGTAGTGAGCAGTTCTTC. It encodes CASSPWAGQGSEQFF. This chain uses TRBV19 with TRBJ2-1, with TRBD1 matching 9 bases. Trimming at V came to 5 bases and at J to 9 bases, leaving 11 bases not matched to a gene. CDR1 and CDR2 (germline): LNHDA, SQIVND (reference sequence). The CDR3 extends over 15 amino acids. Combining the CDR3 with reference TRBV19 and TRBJ2-1 gives the whole variable domain DGGITQSPKYLFRKEGQNVTLSCEQNLNHDAMYWYRQDPGQGLRLIYYSQIVNDFQKGDIAEGYSVSREKKESFPLTVTSAQKNPTAFYLCASSPWAGQGSEQFFGPGTRLTVL.

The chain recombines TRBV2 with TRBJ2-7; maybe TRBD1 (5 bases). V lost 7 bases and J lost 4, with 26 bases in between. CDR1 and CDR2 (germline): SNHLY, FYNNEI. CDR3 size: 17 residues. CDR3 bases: TGTGCCAGCACCCTTGGGGCTAGGCTTCCCCTTCTGTACGAGCAGTACTTC. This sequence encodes CASTLGARLPLLYEQYF.

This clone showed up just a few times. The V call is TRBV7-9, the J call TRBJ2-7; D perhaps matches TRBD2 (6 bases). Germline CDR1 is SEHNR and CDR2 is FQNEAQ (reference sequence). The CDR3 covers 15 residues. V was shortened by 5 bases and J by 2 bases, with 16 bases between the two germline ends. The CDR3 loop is CASSPRGGQAYEQYF. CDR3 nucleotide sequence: TGTGCCAGCAGCCCAAGGGGAGGTCAGGCCTACGAGCAGTACTTC.

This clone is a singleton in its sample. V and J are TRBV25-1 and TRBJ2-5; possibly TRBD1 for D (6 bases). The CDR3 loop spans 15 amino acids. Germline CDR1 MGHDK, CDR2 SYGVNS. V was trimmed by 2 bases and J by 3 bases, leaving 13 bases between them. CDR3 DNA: TGTGCCAGCAGTGAAAGGGGCACAGGGAAAGAGACCCAGTACTTC. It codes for CASSERGTGKETQYF.

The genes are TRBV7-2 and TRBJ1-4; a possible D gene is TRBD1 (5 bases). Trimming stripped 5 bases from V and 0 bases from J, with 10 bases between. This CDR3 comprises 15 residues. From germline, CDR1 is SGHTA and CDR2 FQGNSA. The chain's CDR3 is CASSKDRATNEKLFF. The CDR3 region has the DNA TGTGCCAGCAGCAAAGACAGAGCAACTAATGAAAAACTGTTTTTT.

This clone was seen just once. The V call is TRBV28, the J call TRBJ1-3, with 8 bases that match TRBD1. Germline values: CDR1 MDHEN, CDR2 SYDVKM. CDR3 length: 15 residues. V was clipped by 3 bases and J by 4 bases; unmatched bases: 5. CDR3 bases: TGTGCCAGCAGTTTCATCAGGGGGCGAGGAAACACCATATATTTT. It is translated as CASSFIRGRGNTIYF.

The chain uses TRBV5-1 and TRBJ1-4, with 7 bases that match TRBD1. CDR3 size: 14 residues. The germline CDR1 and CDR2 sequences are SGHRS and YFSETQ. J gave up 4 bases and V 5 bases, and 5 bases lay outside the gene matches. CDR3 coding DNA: TGCGCCAGCAGGAAAACAGGGGATAATGAAAAACTGTTTTTT. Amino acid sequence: CASRKTGDNEKLFF. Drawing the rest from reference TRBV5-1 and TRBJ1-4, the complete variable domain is KAGVTQTPRYLIKTRGQQVTLSCSPISGHRSVSWYQQTPGQGLQFLFEYFSETQRNKGNFPGRFSGRQFSNSRSEMNVSTLELGDSALYLCASRKTGDNEKLFFGSGTQLSVL.

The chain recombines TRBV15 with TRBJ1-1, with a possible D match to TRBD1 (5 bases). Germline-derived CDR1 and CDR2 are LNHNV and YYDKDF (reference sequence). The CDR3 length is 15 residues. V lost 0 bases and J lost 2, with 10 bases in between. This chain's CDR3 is CATSRDRGVNTEAFF. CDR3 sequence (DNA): TGTGCCACCAGCAGAGATCGGGGGGTAAACACTGAAGCTTTCTTT. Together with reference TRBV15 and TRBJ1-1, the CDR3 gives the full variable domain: DAMVIQNPRYQVTQFGKPVTLSCSQTLNHNVMYWYQQKSSQAPKLLFHYYDKDFNNEADTPDNFQSRRPNTSFCFLDIRSPGLGDTAMYLCATSRDRGVNTEAFFGQGTRLTVV.

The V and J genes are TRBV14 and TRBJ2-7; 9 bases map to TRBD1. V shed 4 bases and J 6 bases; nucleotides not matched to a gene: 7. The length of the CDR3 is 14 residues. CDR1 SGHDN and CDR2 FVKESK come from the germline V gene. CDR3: CASSPGQGYFEQYF. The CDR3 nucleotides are TGTGCCAGCAGCCCGGGACAGGGTTACTTCGAGCAGTACTTC.

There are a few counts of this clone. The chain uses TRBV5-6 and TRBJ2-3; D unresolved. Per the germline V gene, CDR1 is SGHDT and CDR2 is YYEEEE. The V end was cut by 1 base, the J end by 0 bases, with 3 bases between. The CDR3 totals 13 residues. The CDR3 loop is CASSLTSTDTQYF. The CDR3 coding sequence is TGTGCCAGCAGCTTGACTAGCACAGATACGCAGTATTTT. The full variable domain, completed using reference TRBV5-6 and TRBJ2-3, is DAGVTQSPTHLIKTRGQQVTLRCSPKSGHDTVSWYQQALGQGPQFIFQYYEEEERQRGNFPDRFSGHQFPNYSSELNVNALLLGDSALYLCASSLTSTDTQYFGPGTRLTVL.

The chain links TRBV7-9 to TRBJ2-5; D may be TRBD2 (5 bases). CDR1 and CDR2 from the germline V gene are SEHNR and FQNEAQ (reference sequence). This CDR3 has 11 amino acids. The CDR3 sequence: CAAVEQETQYF. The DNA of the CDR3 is TGTGCAGCGGTGGAGCAAGAGACCCAGTACTTC. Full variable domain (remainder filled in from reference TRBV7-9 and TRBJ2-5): DTGVSQNPRHKITKRGQNVTFRCDPISEHNRLYWYRQTLGQGPEFLTYFQNEAQLEKSRLLSDRFSAERPKGSFSTLEIQRTEQGDSAMYLCAAVEQETQYFGPGTRLLVL.

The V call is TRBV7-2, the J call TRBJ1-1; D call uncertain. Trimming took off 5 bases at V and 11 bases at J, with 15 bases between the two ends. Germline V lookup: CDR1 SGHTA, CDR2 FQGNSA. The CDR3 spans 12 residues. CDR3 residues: CASSRQVGEAFF. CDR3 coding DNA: TGTGCCAGCAGCCGTCAAGTTGGGGAGGCTTTCTTT.

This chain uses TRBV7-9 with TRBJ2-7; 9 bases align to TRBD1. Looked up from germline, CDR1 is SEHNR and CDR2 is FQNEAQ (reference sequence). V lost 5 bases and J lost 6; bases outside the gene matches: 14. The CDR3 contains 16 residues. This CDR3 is CASSPDRGAGIGEQYF. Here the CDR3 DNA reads TGTGCCAGCAGCCCGGACAGGGGTGCAGGCATAGGCGAGCAGTACTTC.

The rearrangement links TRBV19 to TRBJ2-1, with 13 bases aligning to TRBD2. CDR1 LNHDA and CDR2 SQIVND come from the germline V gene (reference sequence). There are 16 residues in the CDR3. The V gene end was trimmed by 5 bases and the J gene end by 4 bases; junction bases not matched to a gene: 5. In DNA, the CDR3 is TGTGCCAGTAGTCCCGGGACTAGCGGGAAGTACAATGAGCAGTTCTTC. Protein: CASSPGTSGKYNEQFF.

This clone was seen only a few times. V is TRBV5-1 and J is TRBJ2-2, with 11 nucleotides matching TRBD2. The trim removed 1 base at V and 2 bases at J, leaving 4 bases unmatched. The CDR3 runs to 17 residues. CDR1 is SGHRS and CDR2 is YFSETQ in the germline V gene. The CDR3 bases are TGCGCCAGCAGCTTGAGTCTAGCGGGAGGTAACACCGGGGAGCTGTTTTTT. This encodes CASSLSLAGGNTGELFF.

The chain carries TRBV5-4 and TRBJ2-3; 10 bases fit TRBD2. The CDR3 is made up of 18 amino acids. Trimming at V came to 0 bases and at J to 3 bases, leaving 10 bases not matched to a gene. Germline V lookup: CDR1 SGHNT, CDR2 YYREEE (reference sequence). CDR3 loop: CASSLASASGSPTDTQYF. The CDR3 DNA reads TGTGCCAGCAGCTTGGCATCGGCTAGCGGGAGCCCGACAGATACGCAGTATTTT.

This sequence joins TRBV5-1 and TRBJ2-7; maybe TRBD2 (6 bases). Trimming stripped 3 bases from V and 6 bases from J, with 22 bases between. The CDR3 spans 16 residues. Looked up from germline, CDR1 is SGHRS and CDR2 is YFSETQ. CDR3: CASSWGSAGTGSEQYF. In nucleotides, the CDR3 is TGCGCCAGCAGCTGGGGCTCGGCAGGGACTGGTTCCGAGCAGTACTTC.

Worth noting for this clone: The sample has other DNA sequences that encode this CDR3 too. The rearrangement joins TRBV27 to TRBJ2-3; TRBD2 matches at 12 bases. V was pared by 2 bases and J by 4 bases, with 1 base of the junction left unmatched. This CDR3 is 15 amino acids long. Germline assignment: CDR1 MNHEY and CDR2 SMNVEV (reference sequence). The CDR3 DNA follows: TGTGCCAGCAGTTTACTAGCGGGAGGGGCAGATACGCAGTATTTT. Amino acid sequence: CASSLLAGGADTQYF.

CDR3 coding DNA: TGTGCCAGCAGTGGGGCTCTAAGCAACACTGAAGCTTTCTTT. Protein product: CASSGALSNTEAFF. The rearrangement uses TRBV2 and TRBJ1-1; D not resolved. The CDR3 is 14 residues long. V lost 4 bases and J lost 2, with 11 bases in between. Germline CDR1 reads SNHLY; CDR2 reads FYNNEI.

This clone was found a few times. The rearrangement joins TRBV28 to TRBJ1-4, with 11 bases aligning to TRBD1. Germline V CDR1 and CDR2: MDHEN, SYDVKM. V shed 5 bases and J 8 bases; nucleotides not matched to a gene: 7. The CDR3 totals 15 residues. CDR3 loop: CASSRPGTGGEKLFF. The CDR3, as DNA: TGTGCCAGCAGTCGACCAGGGACAGGGGGAGAAAAACTGTTTTTT.

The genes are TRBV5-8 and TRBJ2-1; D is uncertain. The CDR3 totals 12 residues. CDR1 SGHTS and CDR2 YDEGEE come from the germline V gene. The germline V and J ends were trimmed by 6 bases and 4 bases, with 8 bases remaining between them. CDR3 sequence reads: CASTPSYNEQFF. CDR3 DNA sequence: TGTGCCAGCACCCCTTCGTACAATGAGCAGTTCTTC.